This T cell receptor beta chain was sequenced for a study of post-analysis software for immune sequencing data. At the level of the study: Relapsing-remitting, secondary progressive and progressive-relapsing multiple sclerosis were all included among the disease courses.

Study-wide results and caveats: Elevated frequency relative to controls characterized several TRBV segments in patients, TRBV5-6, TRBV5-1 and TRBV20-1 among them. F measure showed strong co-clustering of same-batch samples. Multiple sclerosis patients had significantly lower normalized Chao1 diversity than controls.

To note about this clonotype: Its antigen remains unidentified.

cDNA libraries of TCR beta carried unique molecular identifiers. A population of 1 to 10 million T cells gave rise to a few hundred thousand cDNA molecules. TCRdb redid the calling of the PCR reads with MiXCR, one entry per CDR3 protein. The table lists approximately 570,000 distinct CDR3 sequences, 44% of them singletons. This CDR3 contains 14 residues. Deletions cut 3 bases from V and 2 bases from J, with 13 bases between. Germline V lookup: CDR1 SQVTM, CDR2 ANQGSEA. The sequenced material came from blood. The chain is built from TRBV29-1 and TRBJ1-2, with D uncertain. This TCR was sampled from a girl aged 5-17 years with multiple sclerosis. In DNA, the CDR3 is TGCAGCGTTGATCAGGACGATTACAACTATGGCTACACCTTC. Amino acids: CSVDQDDYNYGYTF.